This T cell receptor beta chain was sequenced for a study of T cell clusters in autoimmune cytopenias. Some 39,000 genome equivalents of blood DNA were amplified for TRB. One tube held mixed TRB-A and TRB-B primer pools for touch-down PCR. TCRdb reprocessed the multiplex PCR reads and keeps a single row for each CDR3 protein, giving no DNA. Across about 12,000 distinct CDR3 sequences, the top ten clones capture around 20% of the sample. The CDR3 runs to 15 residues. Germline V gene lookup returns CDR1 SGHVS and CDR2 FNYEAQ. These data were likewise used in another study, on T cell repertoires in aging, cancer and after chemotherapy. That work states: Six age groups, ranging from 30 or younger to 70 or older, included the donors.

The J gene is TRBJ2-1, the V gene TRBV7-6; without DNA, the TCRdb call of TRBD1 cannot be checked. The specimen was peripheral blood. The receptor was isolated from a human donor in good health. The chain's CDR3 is CASSEGRGAYNEQFF.